The sequence of this TCR beta chain was determined in a study of cytomegalovirus exposure and HLA in healthy donors. PCR primers comprised 60 Vbeta and 13 Jbeta primers. Authors' processing steps: In a later analysis, of 80 million to 90 million unique beta chains, roughly 9.9 million appeared in at least two donors. Data came from immunoSEQ multiplex PCR; TCRdb stores just in-frame clones and leaves some out. V and J calls and clone size are given by that table; D and trimming were obtained from the DNA. The repertoire consists of approximately 130,000 clones, with around 75% occurring once and the leading ten covering 3.1%. As concerns this clone: Its target is unknown.

Broader study findings: It was reportedly the case that the classifier diagnosed cytomegalovirus status with high specificity and sensitivity.

The V gene's germline CDR1 is MDHEN and CDR2 SYDVKM. This CDR3 has 13 amino acids. V was pared by 6 bases and J by 6 bases, with 5 bases of the junction left unmatched. Each donor's status was that of a healthy bone marrow donor. The study sampled nominally healthy donors, though unrecorded immune exposures were likely. Sample: PBMCs. The chain uses TRBV28 and TRBJ2-1; 7 positions match TRBD1. This sequence was found in a man in his thirties or forties in good health and CMV-seronegative. The CDR3 loop reads CASRKTGANEQFF. The CDR3, as DNA: TGTGCCAGCAGAAAAACAGGGGCCAATGAGCAGTTCTTC.